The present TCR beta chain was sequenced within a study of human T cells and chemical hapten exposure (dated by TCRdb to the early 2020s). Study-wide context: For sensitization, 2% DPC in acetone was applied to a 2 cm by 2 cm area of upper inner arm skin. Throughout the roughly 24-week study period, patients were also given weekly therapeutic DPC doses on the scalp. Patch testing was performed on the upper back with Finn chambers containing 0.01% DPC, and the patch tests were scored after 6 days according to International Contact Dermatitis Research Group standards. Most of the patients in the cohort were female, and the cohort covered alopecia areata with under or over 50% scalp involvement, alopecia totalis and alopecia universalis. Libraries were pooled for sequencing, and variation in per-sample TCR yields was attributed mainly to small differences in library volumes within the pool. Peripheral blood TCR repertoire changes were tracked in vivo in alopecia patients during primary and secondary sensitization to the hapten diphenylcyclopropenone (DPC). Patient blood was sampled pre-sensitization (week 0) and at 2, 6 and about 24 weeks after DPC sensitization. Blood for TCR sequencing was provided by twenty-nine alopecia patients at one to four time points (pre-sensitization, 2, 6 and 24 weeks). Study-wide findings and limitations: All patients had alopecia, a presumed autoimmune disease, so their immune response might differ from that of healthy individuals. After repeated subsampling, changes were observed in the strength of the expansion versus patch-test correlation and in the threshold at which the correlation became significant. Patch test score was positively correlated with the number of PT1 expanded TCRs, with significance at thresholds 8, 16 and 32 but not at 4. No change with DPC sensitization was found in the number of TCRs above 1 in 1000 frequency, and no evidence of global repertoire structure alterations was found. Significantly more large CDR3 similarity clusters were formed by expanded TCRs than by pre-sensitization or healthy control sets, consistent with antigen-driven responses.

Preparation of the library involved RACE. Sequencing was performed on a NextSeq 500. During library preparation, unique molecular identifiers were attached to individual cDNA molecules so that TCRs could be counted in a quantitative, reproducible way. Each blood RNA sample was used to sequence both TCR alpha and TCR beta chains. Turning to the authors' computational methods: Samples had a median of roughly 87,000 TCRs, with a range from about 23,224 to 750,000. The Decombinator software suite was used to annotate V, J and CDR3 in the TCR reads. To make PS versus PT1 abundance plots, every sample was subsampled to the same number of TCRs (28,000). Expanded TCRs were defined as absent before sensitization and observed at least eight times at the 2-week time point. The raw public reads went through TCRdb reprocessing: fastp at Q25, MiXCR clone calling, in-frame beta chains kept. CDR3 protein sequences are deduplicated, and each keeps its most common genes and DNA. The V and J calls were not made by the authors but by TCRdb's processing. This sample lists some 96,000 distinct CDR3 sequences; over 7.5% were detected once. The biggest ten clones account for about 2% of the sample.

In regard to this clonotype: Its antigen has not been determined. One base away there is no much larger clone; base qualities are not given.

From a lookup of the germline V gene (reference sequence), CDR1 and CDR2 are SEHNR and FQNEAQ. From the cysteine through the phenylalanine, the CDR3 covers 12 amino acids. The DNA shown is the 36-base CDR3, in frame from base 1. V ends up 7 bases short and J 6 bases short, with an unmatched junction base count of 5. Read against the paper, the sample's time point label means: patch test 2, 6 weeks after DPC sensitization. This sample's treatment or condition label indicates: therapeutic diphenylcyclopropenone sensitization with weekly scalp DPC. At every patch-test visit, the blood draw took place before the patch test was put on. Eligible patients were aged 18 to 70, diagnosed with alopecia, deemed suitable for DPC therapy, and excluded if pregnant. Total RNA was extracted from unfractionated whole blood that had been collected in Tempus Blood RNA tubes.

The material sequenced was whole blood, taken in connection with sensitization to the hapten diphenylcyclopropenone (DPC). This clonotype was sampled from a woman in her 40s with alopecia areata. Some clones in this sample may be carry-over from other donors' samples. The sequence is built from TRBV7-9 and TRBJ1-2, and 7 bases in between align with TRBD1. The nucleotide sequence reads TGTGCCAGCACCCGGACAGGTGATGGCTACACCTTC. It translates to CASTRTGDGYTF.